A selection of T cell receptor beta chains follows, all from one sample in a study of siplizumab effects on memory and regulatory T cells. The repertoire was sequenced with immunoSEQ multiplex PCR; TCRdb's copy has only in-frame clones and lacks some. The profile shows approximately 100,000 clones, about 92% of them singletons. The sequenced material came from Tregs sorted from blood. The source of these receptors is a human donor in good health. The CDR3 runs from the conserved cysteine through the conserved F or W.

V	J	CDR3
TRBV6-4	TRBJ1-1	CASSDSNRNTEAFF
TRBV11-2	TRBJ1-6	CASTKGVQAGVQSPLHF
TRBV2	TRBJ2-5	CASSSGTGQETQYF
TRBV29-1	TRBJ2-7	CSVGGPPYEQYF
TRBV28	TRBJ1-2	CAGGGEDYGYTF
TRBV4-1	TRBJ2-7	CASSQHWSGSSYEQYF
TRBV11-2	TRBJ2-1	CASSLVTSGGGNEQFF
TRBV4-2	TRBJ1-2	CASSHPPGKDRGYGYTF
TRBV5-6	TRBJ2-1	CASSWGDGVGYNEQFF
TRBV27	TRBJ2-7	CASSFRSVPRGSYEQYF
TRBV19	TRBJ2-5	CASSIYPGVDETQYF
TRBV5-1	TRBJ1-1	CASSKSQGSWTEAFF
TRBV6-5	TRBJ1-3	CASSYSYRALGNTIYF
TRBV27	TRBJ2-7	CASSLIRGRHEQYF
TRBV2	TRBJ1-5	CASISDWGQPQHF
TRBV6-6	TRBJ1-1	CASSSGGTEAFF
TRBV27	TRBJ2-6	CASSLSLGRGNSGANVLTF
TRBV14	TRBJ2-7	CASSQDAGGPYEQYF
TRBV19	TRBJ1-1	CASSPNWAGNTEAFF
TRBV7-9	TRBJ2-7	CASTSTSRSSYEQYF
TRBV18	TRBJ2-7	CASSPANRREEQYF
TRBV20-1	TRBJ2-5	CSARAQETQYF
TRBV7-8	TRBJ2-7	CASSRGRSYEQYF
TRBV18	TRBJ2-3	CASSLAGPPDTQYF
TRBV6-5	TRBJ2-2	CASSTDFGGELFF
TRBV19	TRBJ2-3	CASSPPPGYWTPRDTQYF
TRBV15	TRBJ1-1	CATSRGGRGSEAFF
TRBV9	TRBJ2-2	CASTRDHLDTGELFF
TRBV15	TRBJ2-6	CATSTAGYSGANVLTF
TRBV20-1	TRBJ2-5	CSAGWETQYF
TRBV15	TRBJ2-3	CATSRGTQGADTQYF
TRBV5-1	TRBJ1-1	CASSLVARGTEAFF
TRBV5-6	TRBJ1-6	CASSLGVRFLPLHF
TRBV5-1	TRBJ2-1	CASSLGVVAWGDEQFF
TRBV6-5	TRBJ1-2	CASSYSPDSRYTF
TRBV30	TRBJ1-2	CAWSRTKGYGYTF
TRBV7-8	TRBJ2-1	CASSLTPSGLNEQFF
TRBV2	TRBJ2-2	CASSMGQRTGELFF
TRBV6-5	TRBJ2-7	CASSGQSYEQYF
TRBV19	TRBJ2-2	CASSWGLAGGPRTGELFF
TRBV5-1	TRBJ2-1	CASSSLTSGAYNEQFF
TRBV30	TRBJ1-1	CAWGRTEAFF
TRBV6-6	TRBJ1-1	CASTRGGAPEAFF
TRBV18	TRBJ1-1	CASSRDWNTEAFF
TRBV2	TRBJ2-7	CASSETGSALYEQYF
TRBV6-6	TRBJ2-7	CASSRERVQYF
TRBV6-1	TRBJ1-5	CASTSAYFDLQPQHF
TRBV18	TRBJ2-2	CASSPREGRNGELFF
TRBV4-2	TRBJ2-3	CASSQDHIRTTDTQYF
TRBV5-8	TRBJ1-1	CASSAIWTEAFF
TRBV7-2	TRBJ2-5	CASSSRRGLETQYF
TRBV6-6	TRBJ2-7	CASRRGTVGLAYEQYF
TRBV6-5	TRBJ2-4	CASSYGANKNIQYF
TRBV19	TRBJ1-1	CASLSRTEAFF
TRBV4-1	TRBJ2-3	CASSPRLAGGRDTQYF